A single sample gave rise to the 10 T cell receptor beta chains below, sequenced in a study of blood T cell repertoires in COVID-19. Profiling relied on immunoSEQ multiplex PCR, and the TCRdb table lists in-frame clones only, not all of them. The profile shows 350,000 to 500,000 clones, more than 70% of them singletons. The sample consisted of PBMCs or T cells enriched from blood (not recorded which). The receptors stem from a young woman who had been exposed to COVID-19.

The chain combines TRBV9 with TRBJ2-3; a weak D match, TRBD1 (6 bases). The CDR3 loop spans 16 amino acids. Per the germline V gene, CDR1 is SGDLS and CDR2 is YYNGEE. The germline V and J ends were trimmed by 3 bases and 0 bases, with 14 bases remaining between them. The CDR3 reads CASSATLQGSTDTQYF. The CDR3 nucleotides read TGTGCCAGCAGCGCGACACTACAGGGAAGCACAGATACGCAGTATTTT.

CDR3 residues: CASSQTGGEAFF. CDR3 in DNA: TGTGCCAGCAGCCAGACAGGGGGTGAAGCTTTCTTT. The chain couples TRBV28 to TRBJ1-1; 9 bases are a match to TRBD1. The J segment lost 7 bases and the V segment lost 6 bases, leaving 3 bases of the junction unmatched. This CDR3 comprises 12 residues. Germline CDR1 reads MDHEN; CDR2 reads SYDVKM.

This clone was counted ten times or more. The chain joins TRBV2 to TRBJ2-7, with 13 bases aligning to TRBD2. The germline V gene encodes CDR1 SNHLY and CDR2 FYNNEI. This CDR3 has 20 residues. With 0 bases clipped from V and 1 base from J, the junction kept 12 bases outside the gene matches. The CDR3 sequence is CASSEALRWTSGGFSYEQYF. The DNA for the CDR3 is TGTGCCAGCAGTGAAGCGCTTCGGTGGACTAGCGGGGGCTTTTCCTACGAGCAGTACTTC.

The CDR3 sequence: CASSVMGQGHEQYF. CDR3 DNA: TGTGCCAGCAGCGTAATGGGACAGGGCCACGAGCAGTACTTC. This chain joins TRBV7-9 and TRBJ2-7, with TRBD1 matching 9 bases. CDR1 SEHNR and CDR2 FQNEAQ come from the germline V gene (reference sequence). V trimming: 5 bases; J trimming: 5 bases; junction bases outside the gene matches: 7. The CDR3 is 14 residues long.

J is TRBJ2-1 and V is TRBV20-1, with D unresolved. Trimming removed 5 bases at V and 10 bases at J, with 3 bases between. This CDR3 has 8 amino acids. Germline CDR1 and CDR2: DFQATT and SNEGSKA (reference sequence). The CDR3 region is CSAPEQFF. The CDR3 bases are TGCAGTGCTCCGGAGCAGTTCTTC.

The chain couples TRBV2 to TRBJ2-7, with 12 bases aligning to TRBD1. Unmatched junction bases numbered 8, after V lost 11 bases and J lost 6 bases. There are 13 residues in the CDR3. In germline, CDR1 is SNHLY, CDR2 FYNNEI. The DNA of the CDR3 is TGTGCCGCCTCGGGACAGGGGGCTGGCGAGCAGTACTTC. It yields the protein CAASGQGAGEQYF. The whole variable domain, filled in from reference TRBV2 and TRBJ2-7, reads EPEVTQTPSHQVTQMGQEVILRCVPISNHLYFYWYRQILGQKVEFLVSFYNNEISEKSEIFDDQFSVERPDGSNFTLKIRSTKLEDSAMYFCAASGQGAGEQYFGPGTRLTVT.

The gene calls are TRBV27 and TRBJ1-1; D remains unclear. The CDR3 is 14 residues long. The V gene lost 4 bases and the J gene lost 1 base, with 10 bases spanning the gap. CDR1 and CDR2 (germline): MNHEY, SMNVEV (reference sequence). The CDR3 DNA follows: TGTGCCAGCAGTTCTAGACCCCAGAACACTGAAGCTTTCTTT. Its translation is CASSSRPQNTEAFF.

This clone has just a few counts. The chain combines TRBV24-1 with TRBJ2-5; D might be TRBD2 (5 bases). V was trimmed by 3 bases and J by 5 bases, leaving 12 bases between them. The CDR3 consists of 14 residues. Germline CDR1 KGHDR, CDR2 SFDVKD. The CDR3 loop is CATSDPRRVETQYF. The DNA of the CDR3 is TGTGCCACCAGTGATCCGCGGCGGGTGGAGACCCAGTACTTC.

This chain connects TRBV7-2 to TRBJ2-2; 9 bases are shared with TRBD2. Germline values: CDR1 SGHTA, CDR2 FQGNSA. This CDR3 has 16 residues. V shed 5 bases, J shed 1 base, and the junction held 5 bases outside the gene matches. CDR3 sequence: CASSPSGTLNTGELFF. The CDR3, as DNA: TGTGCCAGCAGCCCTAGCGGGACCCTGAACACCGGGGAGCTGTTTTTT.

The table lists this clone with a few counts. The chain has TRBV6-2 or TRBV6-3 and TRBJ2-7, with D possibly TRBD2 on 7 matching bases. The CDR3 runs 16 residues. Per germline, CDR1 MNHEY and CDR2 SVGEGT. V was shortened by 6 bases and J by 4 bases, with 22 bases between the two germline ends. CDR3 protein: CASSPPTGPGGYEQYF. CDR3 DNA: TGTGCCAGCAGCCCTCCGACAGGACCCGGGGGGTACGAGCAGTACTTC.